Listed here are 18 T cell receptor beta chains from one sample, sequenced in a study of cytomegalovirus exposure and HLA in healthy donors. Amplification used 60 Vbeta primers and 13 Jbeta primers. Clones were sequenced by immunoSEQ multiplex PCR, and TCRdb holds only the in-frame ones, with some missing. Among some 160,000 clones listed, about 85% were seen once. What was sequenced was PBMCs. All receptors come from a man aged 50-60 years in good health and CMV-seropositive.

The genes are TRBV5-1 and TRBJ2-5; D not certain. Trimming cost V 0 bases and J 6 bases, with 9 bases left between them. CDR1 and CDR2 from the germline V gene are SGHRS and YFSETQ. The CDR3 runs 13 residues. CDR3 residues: CASSLGRGKTQYF. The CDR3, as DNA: TGCGCCAGCAGCTTGGGTCGAGGAAAGACCCAGTACTTC.

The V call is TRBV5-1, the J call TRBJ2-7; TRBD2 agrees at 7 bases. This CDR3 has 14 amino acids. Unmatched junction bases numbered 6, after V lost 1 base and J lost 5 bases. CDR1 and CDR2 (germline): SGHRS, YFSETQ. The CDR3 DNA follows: TGCGCCAGCAGCTTGCGGGAGGAACGTGACGAGCAGTACTTC. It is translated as CASSLREERDEQYF.

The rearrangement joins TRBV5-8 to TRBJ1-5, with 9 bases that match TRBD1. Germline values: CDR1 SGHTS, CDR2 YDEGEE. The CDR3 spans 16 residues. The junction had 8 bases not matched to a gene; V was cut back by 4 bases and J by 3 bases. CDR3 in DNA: TGTGCCAGCAGCCGCGGGACAGGGAATTTCAATCAGCCCCAGCATTTT. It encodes CASSRGTGNFNQPQHF.

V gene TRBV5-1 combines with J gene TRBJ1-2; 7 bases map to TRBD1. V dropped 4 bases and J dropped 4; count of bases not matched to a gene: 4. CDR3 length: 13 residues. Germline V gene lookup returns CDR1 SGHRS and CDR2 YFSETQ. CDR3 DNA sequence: TGCGCCAGCAGCCCGGGACAGAGCTATGGCTACACCTTC. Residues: CASSPGQSYGYTF.

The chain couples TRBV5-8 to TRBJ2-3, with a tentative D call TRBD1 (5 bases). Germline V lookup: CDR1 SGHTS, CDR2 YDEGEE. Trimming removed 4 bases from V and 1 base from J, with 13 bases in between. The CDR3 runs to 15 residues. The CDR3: CASSPPFRGTDTQYF. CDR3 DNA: TGTGCCAGCAGCCCCCCTTTCAGGGGCACAGATACGCAGTATTTT.

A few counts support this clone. CDR3 protein: CASSLSQGLLRNQPQHF. CDR3 nucleotide sequence: TGTGCCAGCAGTTTATCCCAGGGATTGTTGCGCAATCAGCCCCAGCATTTT. The V and J genes are TRBV28 and TRBJ1-5; D possibly corresponds to TRBD1 (5 bases). The CDR3 length is 17 residues. V lost 1 base, J lost 2 bases, and 15 bases lay in between. Germline V gene data show CDR1 as MDHEN and CDR2 as SYDVKM. Combining the CDR3 with reference TRBV28 and TRBJ1-5 gives the whole variable domain DVKVTQSSRYLVKRTGEKVFLECVQDMDHENMFWYRQDPGLGLRLIYFSYDVKMKEKGDIPEGYSVSREKKERFSLILESASTNQTSMYLCASSLSQGLLRNQPQHFGDGTRLSIL.

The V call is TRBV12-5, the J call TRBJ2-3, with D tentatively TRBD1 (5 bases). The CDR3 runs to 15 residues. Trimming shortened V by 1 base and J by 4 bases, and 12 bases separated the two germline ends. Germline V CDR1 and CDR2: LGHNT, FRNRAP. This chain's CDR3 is CASGLGTSMSDTQYF. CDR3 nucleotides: TGTGCTAGTGGTTTGGGGACATCCATGTCAGATACGCAGTATTTT.

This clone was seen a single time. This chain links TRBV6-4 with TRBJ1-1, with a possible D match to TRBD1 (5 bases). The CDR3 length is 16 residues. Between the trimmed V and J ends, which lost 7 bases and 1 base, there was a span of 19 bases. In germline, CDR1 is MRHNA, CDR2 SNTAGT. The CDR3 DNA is TGTGCCAGCACCCGGGGGGAGGGGAAAGGGAACACTGAAGCTTTCTTT. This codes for CASTRGEGKGNTEAFF.

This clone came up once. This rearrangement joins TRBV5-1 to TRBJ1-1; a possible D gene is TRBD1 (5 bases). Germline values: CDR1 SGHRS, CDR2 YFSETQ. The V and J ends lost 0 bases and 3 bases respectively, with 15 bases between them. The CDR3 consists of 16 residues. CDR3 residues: CASSLVPVWGDTEAFF. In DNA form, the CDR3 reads TGCGCCAGCAGCTTGGTTCCTGTCTGGGGGGACACTGAAGCTTTCTTT.

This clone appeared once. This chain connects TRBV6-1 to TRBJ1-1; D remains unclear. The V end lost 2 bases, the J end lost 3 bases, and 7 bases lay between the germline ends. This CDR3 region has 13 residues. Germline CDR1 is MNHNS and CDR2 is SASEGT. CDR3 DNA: TGTGCCAGCAGTGAATTAGCCGACACTGAAGCTTTCTTT. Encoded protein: CASSELADTEAFF.

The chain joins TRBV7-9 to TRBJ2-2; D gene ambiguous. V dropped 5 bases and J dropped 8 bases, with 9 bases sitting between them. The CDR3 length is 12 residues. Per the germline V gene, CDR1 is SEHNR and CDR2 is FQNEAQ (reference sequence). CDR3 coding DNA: TGTGCCAGCAGCGTCCAGATGGGGGAGCTGTTTTTT. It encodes CASSVQMGELFF.

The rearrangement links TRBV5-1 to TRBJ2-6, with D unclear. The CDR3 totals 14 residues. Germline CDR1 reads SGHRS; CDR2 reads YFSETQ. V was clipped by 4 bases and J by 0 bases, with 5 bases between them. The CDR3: CASSGDSGANVLTF. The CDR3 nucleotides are TGCGCCAGCAGCGGAGACTCTGGGGCCAACGTCCTGACTTTC.

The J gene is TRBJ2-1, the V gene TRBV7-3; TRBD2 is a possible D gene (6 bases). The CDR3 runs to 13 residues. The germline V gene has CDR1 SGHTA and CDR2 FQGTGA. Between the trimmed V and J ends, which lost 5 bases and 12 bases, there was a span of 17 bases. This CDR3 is CASSERRGTGQFF. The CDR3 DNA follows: TGTGCCAGCAGCGAAAGGAGGGGAACGGGGCAGTTCTTC.

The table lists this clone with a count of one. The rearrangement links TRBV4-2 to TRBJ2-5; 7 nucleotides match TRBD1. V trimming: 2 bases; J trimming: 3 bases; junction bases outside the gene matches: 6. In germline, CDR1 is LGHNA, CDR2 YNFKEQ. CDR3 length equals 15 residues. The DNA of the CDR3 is TGTGCCAGCAGCCAATTCCGGGACAGAAAAGAGACCCAGTACTTC. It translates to CASSQFRDRKETQYF.

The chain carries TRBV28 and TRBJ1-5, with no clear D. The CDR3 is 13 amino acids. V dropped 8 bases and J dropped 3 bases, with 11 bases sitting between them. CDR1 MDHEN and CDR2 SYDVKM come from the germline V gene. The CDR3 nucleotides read TGTGCCAGCCATCGCGCCCCCAATCAGCCCCAGCATTTT. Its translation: CASHRAPNQPQHF.

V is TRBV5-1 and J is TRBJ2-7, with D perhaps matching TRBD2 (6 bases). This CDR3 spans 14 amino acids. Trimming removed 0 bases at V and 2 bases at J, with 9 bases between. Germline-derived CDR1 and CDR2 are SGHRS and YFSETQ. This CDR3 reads CASSLGTSPYEQYF. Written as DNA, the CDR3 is TGCGCCAGCAGCTTGGGTACTAGCCCCTACGAGCAGTACTTC.

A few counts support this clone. CDR3 loop: CASSEYTWAFF. In nucleotides, the CDR3 is TGTGCCAGCAGTGAATACACGTGGGCTTTCTTT. The rearrangement uses TRBV2 and TRBJ1-1; D uncertain. This CDR3 has 11 amino acids. Trimming cost V 2 bases and J 11 bases, with 9 bases left between them. CDR1 SNHLY and CDR2 FYNNEI come from the germline V gene. The variable domain in full, with the rest retrieved from reference TRBV2 and TRBJ1-1, is EPEVTQTPSHQVTQMGQEVILRCVPISNHLYFYWYRQILGQKVEFLVSFYNNEISEKSEIFDDQFSVERPDGSNFTLKIRSTKLEDSAMYFCASSEYTWAFFGQGTRLTVV.

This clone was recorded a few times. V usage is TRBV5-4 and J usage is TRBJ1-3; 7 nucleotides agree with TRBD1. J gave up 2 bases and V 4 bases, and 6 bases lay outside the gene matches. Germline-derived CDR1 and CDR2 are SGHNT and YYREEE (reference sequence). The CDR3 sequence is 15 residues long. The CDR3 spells CASSSATGAGNTIYF. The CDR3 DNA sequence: TGTGCCAGCAGCAGCGCCACAGGGGCTGGAAACACCATATATTTT. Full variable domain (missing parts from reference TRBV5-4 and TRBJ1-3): ETGVTQSPTHLIKTRGQQVTLRCSSQSGHNTVSWYQQALGQGPQFIFQYYREEENGRGNFPPRFSGLQFPNYSSELNVNALELDDSALYLCASSSATGAGNTIYFGEGSWLTVV.